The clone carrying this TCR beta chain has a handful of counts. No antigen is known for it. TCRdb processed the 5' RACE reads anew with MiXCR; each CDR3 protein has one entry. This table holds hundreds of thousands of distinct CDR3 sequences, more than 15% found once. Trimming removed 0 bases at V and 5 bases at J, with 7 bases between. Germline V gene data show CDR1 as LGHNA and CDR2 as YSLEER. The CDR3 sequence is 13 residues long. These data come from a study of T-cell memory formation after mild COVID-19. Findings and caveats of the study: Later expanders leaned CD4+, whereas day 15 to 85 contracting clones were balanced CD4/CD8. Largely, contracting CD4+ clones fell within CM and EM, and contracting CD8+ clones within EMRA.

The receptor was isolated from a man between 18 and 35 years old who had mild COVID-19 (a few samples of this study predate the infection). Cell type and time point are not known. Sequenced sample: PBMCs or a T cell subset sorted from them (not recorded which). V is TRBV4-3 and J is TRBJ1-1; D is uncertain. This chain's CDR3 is CASSQEFRTEAFF. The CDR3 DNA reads TGCGCCAGCAGCCAAGAGTTCAGAACTGAAGCTTTCTTT.